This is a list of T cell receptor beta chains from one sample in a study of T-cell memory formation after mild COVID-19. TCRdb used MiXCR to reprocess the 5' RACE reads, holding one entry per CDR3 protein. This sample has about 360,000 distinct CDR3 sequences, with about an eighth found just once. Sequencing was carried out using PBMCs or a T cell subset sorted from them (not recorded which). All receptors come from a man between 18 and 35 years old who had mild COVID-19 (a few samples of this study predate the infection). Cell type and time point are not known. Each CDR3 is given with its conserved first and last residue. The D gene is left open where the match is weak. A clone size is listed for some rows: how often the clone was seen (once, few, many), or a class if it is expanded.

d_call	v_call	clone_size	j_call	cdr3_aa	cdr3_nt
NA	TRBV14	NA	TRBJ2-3	CASSQGGGLTDTQYF	TGTGCCAGCAGCCAAGGGGGGGGCCTTACAGATACGCAGTATTTT
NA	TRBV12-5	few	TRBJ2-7	CASGLVADYEQYF	TGTGCTAGTGGTTTGGTGGCAGACTACGAGCAGTACTTC
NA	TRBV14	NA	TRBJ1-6	CASSLRGSYNSPLHF	TGTGCCAGCAGCCTTCGGGGGTCCTATAATTCACCCCTCCACTTT
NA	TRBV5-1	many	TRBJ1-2	CASSLGQDYGYTF	TGCGCCAGCAGCTTGGGACAGGACTATGGCTACACCTTC
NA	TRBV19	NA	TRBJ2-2	CASSIGFQNTGELFF	TGTGCCAGTAGTATTGGCTTCCAGAACACCGGGGAGCTGTTTTTT
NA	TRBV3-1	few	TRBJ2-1	CASSRPRGSTGDNEQFF	TGTGCCAGCAGCCGACCCAGGGGTAGCACCGGTGACAATGAGCAGTTCTTC
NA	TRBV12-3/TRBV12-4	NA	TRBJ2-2	CANYTGELFF	TGTGCCAACTACACCGGGGAGCTGTTTTTT
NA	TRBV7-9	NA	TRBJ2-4	CASSLVSGLAKNIQYF	TGTGCCAGCAGCTTGGTGTCAGGGTTAGCCAAAAACATTCAGTACTTC
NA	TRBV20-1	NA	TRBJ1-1	CSATRGSEAFF	TGCAGTGCTACCAGGGGAAGTGAAGCTTTCTTT
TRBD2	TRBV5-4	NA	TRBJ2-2	CASERAGYTGELFF	TGTGCCAGCGAAAGAGCGGGGTACACCGGGGAGCTGTTTTTT
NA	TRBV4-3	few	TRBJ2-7	CASSQDQTLTVYEQYF	TGCGCCAGCAGCCAAGATCAAACTTTGACGGTTTACGAGCAGTACTTC
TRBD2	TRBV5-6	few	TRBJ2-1	CASSGGTSAYNEQFF	TGTGCCAGCAGCGGCGGGACTAGCGCCTACAATGAGCAGTTCTTC
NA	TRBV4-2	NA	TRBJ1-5	CASSQDPGNRGNQPQHF	TGTGCCAGCAGCCAAGATCCGGGTAATCGGGGTAATCAGCCCCAGCATTTT
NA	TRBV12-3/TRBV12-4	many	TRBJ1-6	CASSLQGSTLHF	TGTGCCAGCAGTTTACAGGGATCCACCCTCCACTTT